Below are 4 T cell receptor beta chains sequenced from a single sample in a study of PD-1 blockade in classical Hodgkin lymphoma. TCRdb's table, derived via immunoSEQ multiplex PCR, lists solely in-frame clones and lacks some. The table shows 70,000 or so clones, with about 70% occurring only once. Each and every patient relapsed after autologous stem cell transplantation, and patients got differing brentuximab vedotin exposure. The sample consisted of peripheral blood mononuclear cells (PBMCs), taken before the second cycle of nivolumab. These TCRs come from a human donor with classical Hodgkin lymphoma.

The chain combines TRBV6-5 with TRBJ1-4; unclear D gene. This CDR3 contains 15 residues. CDR1 and CDR2 (germline): MNHEY, SVGAGI. V gave up 6 bases and J gave up 3 bases, with 14 bases separating them. CDR3 in amino acids: CASRLSRTPNEKLFF. The CDR3 DNA sequence: TGTGCCAGCAGACTTTCAAGAACCCCTAATGAAAAACTGTTTTTT.

This sequence joins TRBV2 and TRBJ2-7, with D perhaps TRBD2 (6 bases). Germline V gene sequence: CDR1 SNHLY, CDR2 FYNNEI. The V and J ends lost 5 bases and 4 bases respectively, with 15 bases between them. This CDR3 has 14 amino acids. CDR3 DNA sequence: TGTGCCAGCAGTCCACGGACTATCCTTTACGAGCAGTACTTC. It encodes CASSPRTILYEQYF.

CDR3 loop: CASSFSGVNTGELFF. The CDR3 nucleotides are TGTGCCAGCAGCTTTAGCGGAGTGAACACCGGGGAGCTGTTTTTT. The rearrangement links TRBV5-4 to TRBJ2-2; tentatively, D is TRBD2 (6 bases). V lost 2 bases to trimming and J lost 1 base, with 9 bases between them. The germline CDR1 and CDR2 sequences are SGHNT and YYREEE (reference sequence). The CDR3 has 15 amino acids.

The count of this clone is one. The rearrangement uses TRBV9 and TRBJ2-5, with 7 bases identical to TRBD1. This CDR3 has 14 residues. Germline loops: CDR1 SGDLS, CDR2 YYNGEE. Losses at the gene ends were 3 bases for V and 3 bases for J; bases not matched to a gene: 5. Here the CDR3 reads CASSAAGTEETQYF. The DNA of the CDR3 is TGTGCCAGCAGCGCGGCCGGGACAGAAGAGACCCAGTACTTC.